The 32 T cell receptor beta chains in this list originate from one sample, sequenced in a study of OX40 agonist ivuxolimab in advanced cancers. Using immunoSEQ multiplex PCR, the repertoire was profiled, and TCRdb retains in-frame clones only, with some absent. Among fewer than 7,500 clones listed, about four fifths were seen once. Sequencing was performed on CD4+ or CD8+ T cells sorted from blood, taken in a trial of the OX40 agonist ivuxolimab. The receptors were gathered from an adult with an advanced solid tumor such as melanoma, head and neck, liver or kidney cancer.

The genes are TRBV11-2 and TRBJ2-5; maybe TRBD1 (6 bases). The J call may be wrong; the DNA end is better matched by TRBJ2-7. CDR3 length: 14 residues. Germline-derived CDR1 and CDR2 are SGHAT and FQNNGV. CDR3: CASSLAGQTYEQYF. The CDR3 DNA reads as TGTGCCAGCAGCTTAGCCGGACAGACCTACGAGCAGTACTTC.

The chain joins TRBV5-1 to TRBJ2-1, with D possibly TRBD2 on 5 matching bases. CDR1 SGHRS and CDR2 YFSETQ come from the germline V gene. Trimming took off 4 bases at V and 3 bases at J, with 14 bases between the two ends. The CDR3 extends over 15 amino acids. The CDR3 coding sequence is TGCGCCAGCAGCCCGGGGATAGCAAACTACAATGAGCAGTTCTTC. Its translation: CASSPGIANYNEQFF. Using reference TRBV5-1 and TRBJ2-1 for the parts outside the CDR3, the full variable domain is KAGVTQTPRYLIKTRGQQVTLSCSPISGHRSVSWYQQTPGQGLQFLFEYFSETQRNKGNFPGRFSGRQFSNSRSEMNVSTLELGDSALYLCASSPGIANYNEQFFGPGTRLTVL.

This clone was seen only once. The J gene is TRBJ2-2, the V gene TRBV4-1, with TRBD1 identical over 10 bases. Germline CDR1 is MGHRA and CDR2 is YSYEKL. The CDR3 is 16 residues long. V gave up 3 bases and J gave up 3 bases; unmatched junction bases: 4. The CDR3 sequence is CASSHRTGGDTGELFF. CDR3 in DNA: TGCGCCAGCAGCCATAGGACAGGGGGGGACACCGGGGAGCTGTTTTTT.

In DNA form, the CDR3 reads TGTGCCAGCACAACCCGGCTAGGGCGAAACACTGAAGCTTTCTTT. Residues: CASTTRLGRNTEAFF. V gene TRBV6-5 combines with J gene TRBJ1-1; no firm D call. Germline lookup yields CDR1 MNHEY and CDR2 SVGAGI. This CDR3 has 15 residues. Trimming shortened V by 7 bases and J by 2 bases, and 17 bases separated the two germline ends.

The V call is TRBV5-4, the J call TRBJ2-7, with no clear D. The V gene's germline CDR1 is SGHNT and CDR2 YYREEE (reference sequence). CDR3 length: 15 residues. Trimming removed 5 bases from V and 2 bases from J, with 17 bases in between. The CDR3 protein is CASRPSASPTYEQYF. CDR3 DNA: TGTGCCAGCAGGCCATCGGCCTCCCCAACCTACGAGCAGTACTTC. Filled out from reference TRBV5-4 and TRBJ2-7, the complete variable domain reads ETGVTQSPTHLIKTRGQQVTLRCSSQSGHNTVSWYQQALGQGPQFIFQYYREEENGRGNFPPRFSGLQFPNYSSELNVNALELDDSALYLCASRPSASPTYEQYFGPGTRLTVT.

CDR3 nucleotide sequence: TGTGCCAGCAGTTTGGCAGCAACAGATACGCAGTATTTT. Translation gives CASSLAATDTQYF. The rearrangement uses TRBV6-6 and TRBJ2-3; D is ambiguous. Looked up from germline, CDR1 is MNHNY and CDR2 is SVGAGI (reference sequence). CDR3 size: 13 residues. V was clipped by 4 bases and J by 3 bases, with 8 bases between them.

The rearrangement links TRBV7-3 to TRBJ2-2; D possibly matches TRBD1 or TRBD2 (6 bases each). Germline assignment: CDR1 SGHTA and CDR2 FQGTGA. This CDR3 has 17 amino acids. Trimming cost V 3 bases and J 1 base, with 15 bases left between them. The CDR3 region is CASSLSGAGVNTGELFF. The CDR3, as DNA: TGTGCCAGCAGCTTGTCGGGGGCAGGGGTGAACACCGGGGAGCTGTTTTTT.

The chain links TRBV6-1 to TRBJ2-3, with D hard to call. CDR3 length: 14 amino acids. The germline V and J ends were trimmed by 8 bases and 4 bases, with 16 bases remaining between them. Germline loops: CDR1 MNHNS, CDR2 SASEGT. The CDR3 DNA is TGTGCCAGCTTCGACTCCTTTGGAGCAGATACGCAGTATTTT. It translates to CASFDSFGADTQYF.

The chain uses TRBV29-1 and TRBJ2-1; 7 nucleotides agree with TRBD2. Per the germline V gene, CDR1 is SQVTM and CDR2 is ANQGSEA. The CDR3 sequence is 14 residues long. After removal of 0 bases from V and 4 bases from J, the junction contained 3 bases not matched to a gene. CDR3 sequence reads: CSVEDRGDYNEQFF. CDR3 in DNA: TGCAGCGTTGAAGATCGGGGGGATTACAATGAGCAGTTCTTC.

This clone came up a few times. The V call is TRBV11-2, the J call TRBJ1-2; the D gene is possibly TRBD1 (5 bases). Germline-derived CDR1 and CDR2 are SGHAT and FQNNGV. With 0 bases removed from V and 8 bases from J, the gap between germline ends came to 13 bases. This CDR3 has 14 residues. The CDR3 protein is CASSLDQGATGYTF. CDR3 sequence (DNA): TGTGCCAGCAGCTTAGACCAAGGGGCGACGGGCTACACCTTC.

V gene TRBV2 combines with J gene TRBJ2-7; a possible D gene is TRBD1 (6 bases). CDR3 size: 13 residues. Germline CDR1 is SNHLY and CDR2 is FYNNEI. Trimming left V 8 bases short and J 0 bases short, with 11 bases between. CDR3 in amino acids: CASSGTSSYEQYF. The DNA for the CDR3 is TGTGCCAGCTCCGGGACAAGCTCCTACGAGCAGTACTTC.

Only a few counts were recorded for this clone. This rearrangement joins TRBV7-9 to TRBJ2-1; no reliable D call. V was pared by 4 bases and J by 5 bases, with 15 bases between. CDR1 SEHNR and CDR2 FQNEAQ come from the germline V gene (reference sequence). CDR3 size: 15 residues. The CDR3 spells CASSSHYSPNNEQFF. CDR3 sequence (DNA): TGTGCCAGCAGCTCCCACTATAGTCCGAACAATGAGCAGTTCTTC. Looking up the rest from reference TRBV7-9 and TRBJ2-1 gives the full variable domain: DTGVSQNPRHKITKRGQNVTFRCDPISEHNRLYWYRQTLGQGPEFLTYFQNEAQLEKSRLLSDRFSAERPKGSFSTLEIQRTEQGDSAMYLCASSSHYSPNNEQFFGPGTRLTVL.

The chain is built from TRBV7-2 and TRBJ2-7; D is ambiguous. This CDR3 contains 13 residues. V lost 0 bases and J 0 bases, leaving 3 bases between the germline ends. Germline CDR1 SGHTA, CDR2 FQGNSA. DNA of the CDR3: TGTGCCAGCAGCTTAGCAGTCTCCTACGAGCAGTACTTC. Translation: CASSLAVSYEQYF.

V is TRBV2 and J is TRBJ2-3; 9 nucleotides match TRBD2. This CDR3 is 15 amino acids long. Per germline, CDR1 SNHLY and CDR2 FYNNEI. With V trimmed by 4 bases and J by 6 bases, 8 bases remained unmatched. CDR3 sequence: CASSASGGLGDTQYF. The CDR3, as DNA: TGTGCCAGCAGTGCCAGCGGGGGGCTAGGGGATACGCAGTATTTT. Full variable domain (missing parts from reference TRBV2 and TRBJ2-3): EPEVTQTPSHQVTQMGQEVILRCVPISNHLYFYWYRQILGQKVEFLVSFYNNEISEKSEIFDDQFSVERPDGSNFTLKIRSTKLEDSAMYFCASSASGGLGDTQYFGPGTRLTVL.

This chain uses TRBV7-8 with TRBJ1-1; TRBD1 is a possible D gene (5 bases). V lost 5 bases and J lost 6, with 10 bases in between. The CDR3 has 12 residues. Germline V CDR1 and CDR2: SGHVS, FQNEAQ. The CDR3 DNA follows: TGTGCCAGCAGCGGAGACAGTTCTGAAGCTTTCTTT. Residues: CASSGDSSEAFF.

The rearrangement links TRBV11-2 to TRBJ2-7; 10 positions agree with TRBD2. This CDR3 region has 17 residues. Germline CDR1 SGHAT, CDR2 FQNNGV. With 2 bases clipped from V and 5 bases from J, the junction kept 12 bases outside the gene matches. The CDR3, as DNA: TGTGCCAGCAGCTTATGGTCAGCGGGGGGGACCCCAAACGAGCAGTACTTC. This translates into CASSLWSAGGTPNEQYF.

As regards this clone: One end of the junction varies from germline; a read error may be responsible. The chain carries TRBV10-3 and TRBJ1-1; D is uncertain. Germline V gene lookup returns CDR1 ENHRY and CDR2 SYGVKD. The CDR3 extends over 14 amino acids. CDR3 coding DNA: TGTGCCACCTCCATGGAACTGCCGAACGCTGAAGCTTTCTTT. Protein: CATSMELPNAEAFF.

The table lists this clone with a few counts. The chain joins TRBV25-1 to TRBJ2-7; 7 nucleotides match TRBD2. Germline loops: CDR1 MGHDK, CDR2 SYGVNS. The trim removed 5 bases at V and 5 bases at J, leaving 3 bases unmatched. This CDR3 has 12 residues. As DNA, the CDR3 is TGTGCCAGCAGTCAAGGGAGGGACGAGCAGTACTTC. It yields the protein CASSQGRDEQYF.

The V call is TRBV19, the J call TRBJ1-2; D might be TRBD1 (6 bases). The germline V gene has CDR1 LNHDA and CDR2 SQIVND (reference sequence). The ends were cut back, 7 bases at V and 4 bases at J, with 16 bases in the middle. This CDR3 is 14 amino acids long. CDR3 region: CASKITGGGYGYTF. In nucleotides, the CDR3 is TGTGCCAGTAAAATAACAGGAGGGGGCTATGGCTACACCTTC.

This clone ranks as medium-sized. DNA for the CDR3: TGTGCCAGCAGCCATTGGAGGGGAGATACGCAGTATTTT. It encodes CASSHWRGDTQYF. The gene calls are TRBV14 and TRBJ2-3, with TRBD2 as a possible D gene (6 bases). CDR3 size: 13 residues. V gave up 3 bases and J gave up 5 bases, with 9 bases separating them. Germline loops: CDR1 SGHDN, CDR2 FVKESK.

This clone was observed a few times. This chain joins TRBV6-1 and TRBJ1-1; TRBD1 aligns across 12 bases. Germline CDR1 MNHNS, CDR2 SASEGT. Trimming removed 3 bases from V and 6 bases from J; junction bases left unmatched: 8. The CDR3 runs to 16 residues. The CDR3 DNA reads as TGTGCCAGCAGTGAGGCGTCGGGACAGGGGGCCTCTGAAGCTTTCTTT. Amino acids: CASSEASGQGASEAFF.

CDR3 coding DNA: TGTGCCAGCAGCTTAGGGACTAGTAGGGTCGGAGTTGGGGTTGACTACGAGCAGTACTTC. Its protein is CASSLGTSRVGVGVDYEQYF. The genes are TRBV7-3 and TRBJ2-5, with 8 bases identical to TRBD2. The J call is doubtful: the DNA matches TRBJ2-7 better. Germline CDR1 and CDR2: SGHTA and FQGTGA. The CDR3 contains 20 residues.

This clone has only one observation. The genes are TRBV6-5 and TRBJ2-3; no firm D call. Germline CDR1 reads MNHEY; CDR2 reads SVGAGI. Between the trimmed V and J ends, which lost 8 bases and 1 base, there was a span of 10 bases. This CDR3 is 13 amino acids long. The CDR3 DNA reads TGTGCCAGCGCAACCAGTGGCACAGATACGCAGTATTTT. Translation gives CASATSGTDTQYF.

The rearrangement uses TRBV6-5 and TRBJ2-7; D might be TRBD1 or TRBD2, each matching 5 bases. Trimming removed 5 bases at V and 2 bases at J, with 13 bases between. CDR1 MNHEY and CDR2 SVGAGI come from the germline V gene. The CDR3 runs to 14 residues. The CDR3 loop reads CASSRPGTAYEQYF. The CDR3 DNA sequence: TGTGCCAGCAGTCGACCCGGGACGGCCTACGAGCAGTACTTC.

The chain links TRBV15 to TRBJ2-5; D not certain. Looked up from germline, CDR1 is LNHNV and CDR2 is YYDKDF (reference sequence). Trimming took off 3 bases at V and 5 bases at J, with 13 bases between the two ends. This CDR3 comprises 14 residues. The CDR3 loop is CATSRMMGLETQYF. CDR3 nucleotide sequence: TGTGCCACCAGCAGGATGATGGGTTTGGAGACCCAGTACTTC.

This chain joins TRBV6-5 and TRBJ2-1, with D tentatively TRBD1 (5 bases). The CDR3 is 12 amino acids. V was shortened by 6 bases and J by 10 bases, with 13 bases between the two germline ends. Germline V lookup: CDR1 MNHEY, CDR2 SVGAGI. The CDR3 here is CASRDNKGEQFF. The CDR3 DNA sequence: TGTGCCAGCAGGGACAACAAGGGCGAGCAGTTCTTC.

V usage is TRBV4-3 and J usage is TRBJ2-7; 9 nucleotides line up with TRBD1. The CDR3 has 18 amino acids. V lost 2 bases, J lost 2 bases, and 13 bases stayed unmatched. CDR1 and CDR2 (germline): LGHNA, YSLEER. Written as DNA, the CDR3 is TGCGCCAGCAGCCAACTACTAACGACCGGGACAGGGACCTACGAGCAGTACTTC. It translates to CASSQLLTTGTGTYEQYF.

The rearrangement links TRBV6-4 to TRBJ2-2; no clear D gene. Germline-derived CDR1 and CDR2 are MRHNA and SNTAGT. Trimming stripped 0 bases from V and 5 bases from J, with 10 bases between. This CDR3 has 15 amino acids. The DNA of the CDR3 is TGTGCCAGCAGTGACTCCATCCTCAATACCGGGGAGCTGTTTTTT. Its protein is CASSDSILNTGELFF.

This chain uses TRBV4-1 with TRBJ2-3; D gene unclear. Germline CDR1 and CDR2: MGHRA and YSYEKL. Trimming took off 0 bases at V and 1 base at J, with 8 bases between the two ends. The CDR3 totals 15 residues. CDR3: CASSQDPSGTDTQYF. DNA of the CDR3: TGCGCCAGCAGCCAAGACCCCAGCGGCACAGATACGCAGTATTTT.

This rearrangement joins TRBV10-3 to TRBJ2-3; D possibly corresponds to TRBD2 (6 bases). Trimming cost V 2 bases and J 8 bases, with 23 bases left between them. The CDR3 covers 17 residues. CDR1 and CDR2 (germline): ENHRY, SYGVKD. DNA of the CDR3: TGTGCCATCAGTGAGGGGCCCCGGGACTTCTTCCCGGGTACGCAGTATTTT. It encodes CAISEGPRDFFPGTQYF.

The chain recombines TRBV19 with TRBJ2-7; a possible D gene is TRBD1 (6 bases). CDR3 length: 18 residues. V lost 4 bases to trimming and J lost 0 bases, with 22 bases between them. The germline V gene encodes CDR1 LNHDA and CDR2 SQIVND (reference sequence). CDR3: CASSTAMTGEGFSYEQYF. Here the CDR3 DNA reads TGTGCCAGTAGTACTGCAATGACAGGAGAGGGTTTCTCCTACGAGCAGTACTTC.

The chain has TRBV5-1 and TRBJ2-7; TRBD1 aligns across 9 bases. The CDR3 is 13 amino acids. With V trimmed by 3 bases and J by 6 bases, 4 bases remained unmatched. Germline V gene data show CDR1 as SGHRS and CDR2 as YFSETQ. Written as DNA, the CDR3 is TGCGCCAGCAGCTCCGGGACAGGGATCGAGCAGTACTTC. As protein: CASSSGTGIEQYF.